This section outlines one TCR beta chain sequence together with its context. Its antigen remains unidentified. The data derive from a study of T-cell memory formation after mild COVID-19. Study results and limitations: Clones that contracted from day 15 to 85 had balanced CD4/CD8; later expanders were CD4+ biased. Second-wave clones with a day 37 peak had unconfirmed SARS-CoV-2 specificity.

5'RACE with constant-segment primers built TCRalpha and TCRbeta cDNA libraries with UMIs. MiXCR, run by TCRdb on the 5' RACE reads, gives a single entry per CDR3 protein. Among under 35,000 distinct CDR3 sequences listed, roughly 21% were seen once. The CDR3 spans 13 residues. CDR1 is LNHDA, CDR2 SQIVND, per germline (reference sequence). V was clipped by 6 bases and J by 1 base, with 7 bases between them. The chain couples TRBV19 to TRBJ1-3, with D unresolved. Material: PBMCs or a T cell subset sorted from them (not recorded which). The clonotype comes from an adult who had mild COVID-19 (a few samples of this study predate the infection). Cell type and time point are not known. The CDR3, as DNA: TGTGCCAGTAGCACGGAATCTGGAAACACCATATATTTT. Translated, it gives CASSTESGNTIYF.